These 23 T cell receptor beta chains came from one sample sequenced in a study of shared clonotypes between healthy human individuals. Positively selected for CCR7, the CD45RO-negative cells used as naive CD8 cells excluded terminally differentiated effector memory CD45RA+ cells. Assay used: immunoSEQ multiplex PCR; TCRdb lists only in-frame clones, some missing. The sample includes 1.5 million to 2.5 million clones, 85% to 95% of them seen just once. Sequencing input: naive CD8+ T cells sorted from blood. These receptors were taken from a man aged 18 to 30 in good health.

This clone was picked up one time. Because the CDR3's place on the DNA is in doubt, the DNA is left out and the CDR3 is given as listed by TCRdb. The chain couples TRBV7-9 to TRBJ2-7. Germline loops: CDR1 SEHNR, CDR2 FQNEAQ (reference sequence). Ends included, the CDR3 has 15 residues. The CDR3 reads CASSSSDGYSYEQYF.

The chain employs TRBV6-6 and TRBJ1-2; no firm D call. V was trimmed by 2 bases and J by 4 bases, leaving 17 bases between them. CDR3 length: 16 residues. From germline, CDR1 is MNHNY and CDR2 SVGAGI (reference sequence). CDR3 DNA: TGTGCCAGCAGTTACGAATCAGAGAGTAGGGCCTATGGCTACACCTTC. Protein sequence: CASSYESESRAYGYTF.

This rearrangement joins TRBV5-8 to TRBJ1-5; weak D call: TRBD1 (5 bases). V gave up 0 bases and J gave up 6 bases, with 13 bases separating them. Germline V lookup: CDR1 SGHTS, CDR2 YDEGEE. The CDR3 is 15 residues long. The CDR3 sequence is CASSLAGFGGQPQHF. The CDR3 DNA is TGTGCCAGCAGCTTGGCAGGGTTCGGCGGTCAGCCCCAGCATTTT.

This chain connects TRBV2 to TRBJ2-1; 11 bases fit TRBD2. Germline assignment: CDR1 SNHLY and CDR2 FYNNEI. The CDR3 covers 16 residues. V lost 3 bases and J lost 4; bases outside the gene matches: 5. The CDR3 sequence: CASSDTSGGPYNEQFF. The CDR3 nucleotides are TGTGCCAGCAGTGATACTAGCGGGGGCCCTTACAATGAGCAGTTCTTC. Combining the CDR3 with reference TRBV2 and TRBJ2-1 gives the whole variable domain EPEVTQTPSHQVTQMGQEVILRCVPISNHLYFYWYRQILGQKVEFLVSFYNNEISEKSEIFDDQFSVERPDGSNFTLKIRSTKLEDSAMYFCASSDTSGGPYNEQFFGPGTRLTVL.

In its sample, this clone was seen once. The chain is built from TRBV7-6 and TRBJ2-1; unclear D gene. This CDR3 comprises 12 residues. CDR1 and CDR2 from the germline V gene are SGHVS and FNYEAQ. V lost 3 bases to trimming and J lost 5 bases, with 5 bases between them. CDR3 in amino acids: CASSFLDNEQFF. CDR3 DNA: TGTGCCAGCAGCTTTCTAGACAATGAGCAGTTCTTC.

The chain couples TRBV7-9 to TRBJ1-1; the match to TRBD1 covers 9 bases. The CDR3 is 15 residues long. V trimming: 3 bases; J trimming: 5 bases; junction bases outside the gene matches: 7. Per the germline V gene, CDR1 is SEHNR and CDR2 is FQNEAQ (reference sequence). The CDR3: CASSFPPGTGTEAFF. The CDR3 bases are TGTGCCAGCAGCTTTCCCCCGGGGACAGGGACTGAAGCTTTCTTT.

The rearrangement joins TRBV7-9 to TRBJ2-3, with 7 bases matching TRBD2. CDR1 and CDR2 from the germline V gene are SEHNR and FQNEAQ (reference sequence). V lost 5 bases, J lost 2 bases, and 7 bases stayed unmatched. The CDR3 has 15 residues. In DNA, the CDR3 is TGTGCCAGCAGCCCCGGACTAGAGAACACAGATACGCAGTATTTT. Translating it yields CASSPGLENTDTQYF.

The chain couples TRBV5-6 to TRBJ2-3; 11 bases line up with TRBD2. CDR1 and CDR2 from the germline V gene are SGHDT and YYEEEE. The trim removed 0 bases at V and 1 base at J, leaving 7 bases unmatched. The CDR3 consists of 18 residues. The CDR3 DNA follows: TGTGCCAGCAGCTTGGATCTTAGCGGGGGGGCCCGCACAGATACGCAGTATTTT. Translating it yields CASSLDLSGGARTDTQYF.

V gene TRBV6-1 combines with J gene TRBJ1-1, with D tentatively TRBD1 (5 bases). The CDR3 has 15 residues. The V and J ends lost 2 bases and 0 bases respectively, with 10 bases between them. From germline, CDR1 is MNHNS and CDR2 SASEGT. The CDR3 nucleotides read TGTGCCAGCAGTGAAATGCAGGGAATGAACACTGAAGCTTTCTTT. It is translated as CASSEMQGMNTEAFF.

V usage is TRBV19 and J usage is TRBJ2-1; no firm D call. The CDR3 is 15 amino acids. The V end lost 3 bases, the J end lost 2 bases, and 11 bases lay between the germline ends. Germline CDR1 and CDR2: LNHDA and SQIVND (reference sequence). CDR3: CASSILVEAYNEQFF. DNA of the CDR3: TGTGCCAGTAGTATTTTGGTCGAAGCCTACAATGAGCAGTTCTTC.

This clone has only one observation. The chain is built from TRBV30 and TRBJ2-5; unclear D gene. The CDR3 totals 16 residues. V was trimmed by 1 base and J by 2 bases, leaving 17 bases between them. Germline CDR1 GTSNPN, CDR2 SVGIG (reference sequence). The CDR3 nucleotides read TGTGCCTGGAGTGATTATCAGACGGCGAGACAAGAGACCCAGTACTTC. Encoded protein: CAWSDYQTARQETQYF.

V usage is TRBV5-5 and J usage is TRBJ2-7; D is uncertain. Germline V gene lookup returns CDR1 SGHKS and CDR2 YYEKEE (reference sequence). The CDR3 runs to 14 residues. V gave up 0 bases and J gave up 2 bases, with 9 bases separating them. The CDR3 nucleotides are TGTGCCAGCAGCTTGGAAGCGACTCCCTACGAGCAGTACTTC. As protein: CASSLEATPYEQYF. Variable domain in full (rest from reference TRBV5-5 and TRBJ2-7): DAGVTQSPTHLIKTRGQQVTLRCSPISGHKSVSWYQQVLGQGPQFIFQYYEKEERGRGNFPDRFSARQFPNYSSELNVNALLLGDSALYLCASSLEATPYEQYFGPGTRLTVT.

This clone was observed a single time. The chain couples TRBV6-5 to TRBJ2-7; D is possibly TRBD2 (6 bases). CDR1 is MNHEY, CDR2 SVGAGI, per germline. Trimming shortened V by 5 bases and J by 5 bases, and 13 bases separated the two germline ends. The CDR3 is 13 residues long. The CDR3 nucleotides are TGTGCCAGCAGTCCGGGGACTGCTAACGAGCAGTACTTC. Amino acids: CASSPGTANEQYF.

The chain links TRBV28 to TRBJ2-7; possibly TRBD1 for D (7 bases). Germline V gene data show CDR1 as MDHEN and CDR2 as SYDVKM. CDR3 length: 15 residues. Trimming left V 7 bases short and J 5 bases short, with 21 bases between. CDR3 amino acids: CASIAAGQGVDEQYF. The CDR3 nucleotides are TGTGCCAGCATCGCCGCGGGGCAGGGGGTCGACGAGCAGTACTTC. Variable domain in full (rest from reference TRBV28 and TRBJ2-7): DVKVTQSSRYLVKRTGEKVFLECVQDMDHENMFWYRQDPGLGLRLIYFSYDVKMKEKGDIPEGYSVSREKKERFSLILESASTNQTSMYLCASIAAGQGVDEQYFGPGTRLTVT.

V gene TRBV7-9 combines with J gene TRBJ2-5, with 13 positions matching TRBD2. The CDR3 is 15 amino acids. Germline trimming cut 4 bases from V and 3 bases from J; bases unmatched to any gene: 2. Germline V gives CDR1 SEHNR, CDR2 FQNEAQ (reference sequence). The CDR3 bases are TGTGCCAGCAGCTCTGGACTAGCGGGGGAAGAGACCCAGTACTTC. Translated: CASSSGLAGEETQYF.

The chain links TRBV5-5 to TRBJ2-1, with TRBD1 matching 8 bases. Looked up from germline, CDR1 is SGHKS and CDR2 is YYEKEE (reference sequence). With V trimmed by 4 bases and J by 6 bases, 3 bases remained unmatched. This CDR3 comprises 13 residues. The CDR3 reads CASSPGGGNEQFF. CDR3 DNA: TGTGCCAGCAGCCCAGGGGGCGGCAATGAGCAGTTCTTC. Combining the CDR3 with reference TRBV5-5 and TRBJ2-1 gives the whole variable domain DAGVTQSPTHLIKTRGQQVTLRCSPISGHKSVSWYQQVLGQGPQFIFQYYEKEERGRGNFPDRFSARQFPNYSSELNVNALLLGDSALYLCASSPGGGNEQFFGPGTRLTVL.

A single count supports this clone. DNA for the CDR3: TGTGCCAGCAGCAATAACGGCCTAGTTGGAGAGACCCAGTACTTC. It translates to CASSNNGLVGETQYF. The genes are TRBV21-1 and TRBJ2-5; TRBD2 is taken as the D call from the table, unchecked against the DNA. TRBV21-1 is termed a pseudogene. This CDR3 is 15 amino acids long.

The V and J genes are TRBV9 and TRBJ2-1, with D maybe TRBD1 (7 bases). The germline V gene encodes CDR1 SGDLS and CDR2 YYNGEE. Trimming removed 4 bases from V and 6 bases from J, with 17 bases in between. This CDR3 is built from 15 residues. CDR3 in amino acids: CASSPQGGLRNEQFF. The CDR3 DNA sequence: TGTGCCAGCAGCCCCCAGGGGGGCCTCCGCAATGAGCAGTTCTTC.

The chain uses TRBV28 and TRBJ2-7; D is perhaps TRBD1 or TRBD2 (6 bases each). This CDR3 region has 14 residues. The V and J ends lost 3 bases and 3 bases respectively, with 12 bases between them. The germline V gene has CDR1 MDHEN and CDR2 SYDVKM. The DNA for the CDR3 is TGTGCCAGCAGTTTGGGCAGGGGAGGCTACGAGCAGTACTTC. Translation: CASSLGRGGYEQYF. The entire variable domain, with the rest obtained from reference TRBV28 and TRBJ2-7, is as follows: DVKVTQSSRYLVKRTGEKVFLECVQDMDHENMFWYRQDPGLGLRLIYFSYDVKMKEKGDIPEGYSVSREKKERFSLILESASTNQTSMYLCASSLGRGGYEQYFGPGTRLTVT.

V usage is TRBV5-1 and J usage is TRBJ2-7; TRBD2 aligns across 9 bases. V lost 2 bases to trimming and J lost 0 bases; unmatched junction nucleotides: 6. CDR1 is SGHRS and CDR2 is YFSETQ in the germline V gene. This CDR3 has 16 amino acids. In DNA form, the CDR3 reads TGCGCCAGCAGCTTCCTCATTAGCGGGAGCTCCTACGAGCAGTACTTC. Amino acid sequence: CASSFLISGSSYEQYF.

V is TRBV4-3 and J is TRBJ2-1; possibly TRBD2 for D (5 bases). Germline V CDR1 and CDR2: LGHNA, YSLEER. Trimming left V 0 bases short and J 4 bases short, with 16 bases between. This CDR3 is 17 amino acids long. CDR3 protein: CASSQDLADLGYNEQFF. The CDR3 bases are TGCGCCAGCAGCCAAGATCTGGCGGACTTGGGGTACAATGAGCAGTTCTTC.

The sample holds a few counts of this clone. V is TRBV14 and J is TRBJ2-7; 7 bases line up with TRBD1. The V gene's germline CDR1 is SGHDN and CDR2 FVKESK. Trimming removed 4 bases from V and 3 bases from J; junction bases left unmatched: 9. The CDR3 sequence is 15 residues long. This chain's CDR3 is CASSLYTTGLYEQYF. The CDR3 DNA is TGTGCCAGCAGCCTCTACACGACAGGGCTCTACGAGCAGTACTTC.

The V call is TRBV6-1, the J call TRBJ2-7; a possible D gene is TRBD1 (5 bases). The CDR3 is made up of 16 amino acids. CDR1 MNHNS and CDR2 SASEGT come from the germline V gene. Trimming removed 1 base at V and 1 base at J, with 14 bases between. The CDR3 sequence is CASSEDPGPSSYEQYF. The CDR3 bases are TGTGCCAGCAGTGAAGATCCAGGGCCTTCTTCCTACGAGCAGTACTTC.